This TCR beta chain was sequenced for a study of CD8+CD57+ T cells in acquired aplastic anemia. Overall study context: Mean DNA quantity obtained from sorted CD4+ and CD8+ cells was about 3.2 ug. General study points: Twenty-nine was the count of CD8+ CDR3 sequences that patients shared with controls.

V lost 3 bases to trimming and J lost 0 bases, with 12 bases between them. The CDR3 sequence is 15 residues long. In germline, CDR1 is SNHLY, CDR2 FYNNEI. For CDR3 and TCR beta VDJ profiling, genomic DNA was the template used. Each CDR3 protein gets one entry after TCRdb re-called the reads with MiXCR. The table lists under 75,000 distinct CDR3 sequences, around half of them singletons. Comment on this clonotype: The target antigen is unknown.

The receptor comes from a human donor in good health, serving as a control. The V and J genes are TRBV2 and TRBJ2-7; D is uncertain. Sample: sorted CD4+, CD8+, or CD8+CD57+ T cells (not recorded which) from PBMCs. CDR3 DNA sequence: TGTGCCAGCAGTGATGATTCCTACCGCTCCTACGAGCAGTACTTC. It codes for CASSDDSYRSYEQYF.